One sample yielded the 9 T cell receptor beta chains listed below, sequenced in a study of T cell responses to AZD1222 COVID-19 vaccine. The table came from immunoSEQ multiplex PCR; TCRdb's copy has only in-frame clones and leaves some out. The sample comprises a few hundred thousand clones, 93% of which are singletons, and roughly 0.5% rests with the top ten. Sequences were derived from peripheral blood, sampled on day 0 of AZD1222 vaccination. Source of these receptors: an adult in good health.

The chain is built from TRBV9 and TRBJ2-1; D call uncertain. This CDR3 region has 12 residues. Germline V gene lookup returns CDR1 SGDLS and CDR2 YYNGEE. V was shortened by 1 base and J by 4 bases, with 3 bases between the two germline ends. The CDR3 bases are TGTGCCAGCAGCGTAACTTACAATGAGCAGTTCTTC. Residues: CASSVTYNEQFF.

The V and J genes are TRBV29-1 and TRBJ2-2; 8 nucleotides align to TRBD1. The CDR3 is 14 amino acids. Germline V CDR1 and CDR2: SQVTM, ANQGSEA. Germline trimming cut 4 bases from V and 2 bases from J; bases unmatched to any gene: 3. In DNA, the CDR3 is TGCAGCGTTGGCAGGGGGCAAAACACCGGGGAGCTGTTTTTT. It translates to CSVGRGQNTGELFF.

The CDR3 protein is CASSFMSPMGRSRTEAFF. The CDR3 DNA reads TGTGCCAGCAGCTTTATGAGCCCCATGGGGCGGTCGAGGACTGAAGCTTTCTTT. The V call is TRBV11-2, the J call TRBJ1-1; tentatively, D is TRBD1 (5 bases). V was clipped by 3 bases and J by 5 bases, with 25 bases between them. There are 18 residues in the CDR3. The V gene's germline CDR1 is SGHAT and CDR2 FQNNGV.

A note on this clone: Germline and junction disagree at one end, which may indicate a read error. CDR3 protein: CASSQAGGYRQYF. The CDR3 DNA reads TGTGCCAGCAGTCAAGCGGGGGGATATCGGCAGTACTTC. The chain carries TRBV2 and TRBJ2-7, with 9 bases lining up with TRBD2. CDR1 and CDR2 (germline): SNHLY, FYNNEI. This CDR3 region has 13 residues.

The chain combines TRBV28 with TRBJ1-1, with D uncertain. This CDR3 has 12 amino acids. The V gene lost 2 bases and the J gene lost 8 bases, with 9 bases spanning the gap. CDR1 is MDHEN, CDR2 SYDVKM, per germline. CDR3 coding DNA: TGTGCCAGCAGTTTAAGTAACCGGGAAGCTTTCTTT. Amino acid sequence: CASSLSNREAFF.

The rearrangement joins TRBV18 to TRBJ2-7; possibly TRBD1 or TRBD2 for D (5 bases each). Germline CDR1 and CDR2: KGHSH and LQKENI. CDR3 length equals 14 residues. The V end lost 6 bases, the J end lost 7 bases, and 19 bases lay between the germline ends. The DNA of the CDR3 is TGTGCCAGCTCCCGGGACGGCCCTCGAGGTGAGCAGTACTTC. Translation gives CASSRDGPRGEQYF.

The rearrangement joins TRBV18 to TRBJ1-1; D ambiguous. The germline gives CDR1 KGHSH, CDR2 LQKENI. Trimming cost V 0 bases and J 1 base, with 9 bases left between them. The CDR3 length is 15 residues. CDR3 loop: CASSPPGGRNTEAFF. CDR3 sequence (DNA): TGTGCCAGCTCACCACCAGGCGGACGGAACACTGAAGCTTTCTTT. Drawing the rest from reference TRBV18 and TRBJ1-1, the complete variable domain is NAGVMQNPRHLVRRRGQEARLRCSPMKGHSHVYWYRQLPEEGLKFMVYLQKENIIDESGMPKERFSAEFPKEGPSILRIQQVVRGDSAAYFCASSPPGGRNTEAFFGQGTRLTVV.

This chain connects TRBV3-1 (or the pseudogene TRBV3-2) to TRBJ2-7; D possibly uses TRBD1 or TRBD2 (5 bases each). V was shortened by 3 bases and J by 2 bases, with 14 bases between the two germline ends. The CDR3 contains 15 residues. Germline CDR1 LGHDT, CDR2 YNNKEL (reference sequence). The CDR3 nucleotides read TGTGCCAGCAGCCAGGGACGGCTAAGCCCCTACGAGCAGTACTTC. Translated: CASSQGRLSPYEQYF.

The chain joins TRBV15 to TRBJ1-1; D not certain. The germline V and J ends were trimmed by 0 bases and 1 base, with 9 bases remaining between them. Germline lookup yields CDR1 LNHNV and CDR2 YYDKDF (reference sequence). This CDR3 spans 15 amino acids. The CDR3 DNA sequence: TGTGCCACCAGCAGAGATCGAACACCGAACACTGAAGCTTTCTTT. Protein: CATSRDRTPNTEAFF.